These 7 T cell receptor beta chains were all obtained from the same sample, sequenced in a study of OX40 agonist ivuxolimab in advanced cancers. Using immunoSEQ multiplex PCR, the repertoire was profiled, and TCRdb retains in-frame clones only, with some absent. This table has about 11,000 clones, about 84% appearing once. The specimen comprised CD4+ or CD8+ T cells sorted from blood, sampled in a trial of the OX40 agonist ivuxolimab. Source of these receptors: an adult with an advanced solid tumor such as melanoma, head and neck, liver or kidney cancer.

The chain has TRBV4-3 and TRBJ2-3; 13 bases agree with TRBD2. The CDR3 has 13 residues. Trimming cost V 5 bases and J 13 bases; bases outside gene matches: 6. Germline CDR1 and CDR2: LGHNA and YSLEER. CDR3 sequence reads: CASSLGLAGWKYF. CDR3 sequence (DNA): TGCGCCAGCAGCTTGGGACTAGCGGGGTGGAAGTATTTT.

This chain uses TRBV2 with TRBJ2-3; 16 bases match TRBD2. The CDR3 spans 18 residues. Per germline, CDR1 SNHLY and CDR2 FYNNEI. The trim removed 3 bases at V and 6 bases at J, leaving 9 bases unmatched. CDR3 coding DNA: TGTGCCAGCAGTGAGATACCGGGACTAGCGGGGGGGGCGGATACGCAGTATTTT. It specifies CASSEIPGLAGGADTQYF.

This chain uses TRBV9 with TRBJ2-1; 10 bases map to TRBD2. The CDR3 extends over 15 amino acids. CDR1 SGDLS and CDR2 YYNGEE come from the germline V gene. Trimming took 3 bases from V and 2 from J; bases not matched to a gene: 2. The CDR3 DNA is TGTGCCAGCAGCGCGAGCGGGAGGGCCTACAATGAGCAGTTCTTC. It specifies CASSASGRAYNEQFF.

The chain joins TRBV7-9 to TRBJ2-7; 7 positions match TRBD1. CDR1 and CDR2 from the germline V gene are SEHNR and FQNEAQ (reference sequence). V lost 8 bases to trimming and J lost 2 bases; unmatched junction nucleotides: 3. This CDR3 is built from 12 residues. This CDR3 is CASVGTAYEQYF. The CDR3 coding sequence is TGTGCCAGCGTCGGGACAGCCTACGAGCAGTACTTC.

The chain carries TRBV5-6 and TRBJ2-3; tentatively, D is TRBD2 (7 bases). Looked up from germline, CDR1 is SGHDT and CDR2 is YYEEEE. The CDR3 runs to 15 residues. Trimming left V 4 bases short and J 4 bases short, with 16 bases between. The CDR3 bases are TGTGCCAGCAGCCAAGGGGGAGGGATCGCAGATACGCAGTATTTT. The encoded protein is CASSQGGGIADTQYF.

V gene TRBV9 combines with J gene TRBJ2-7; 10 nucleotides agree with TRBD2. The V segment lost 4 bases and the J segment 2 bases; nucleotides outside the gene matches: 6. The CDR3 sequence is 15 residues long. Germline V gives CDR1 SGDLS, CDR2 YYNGEE. The CDR3 nucleotides read TGTGCCAGCAGCCCACGGACTAGCGGAACCTACGAGCAGTACTTC. Protein: CASSPRTSGTYEQYF.

The chain uses TRBV28 and TRBJ2-7; D remains ambiguous. The CDR3 is 11 amino acids. Trimming removed 5 bases from V and 4 bases from J, with 6 bases in between. Germline loops: CDR1 MDHEN, CDR2 SYDVKM. CDR3 sequence reads: CASSRWYEQYF. In DNA, the CDR3 is TGTGCCAGCAGTCGTTGGTACGAGCAGTACTTC.